The 21 T cell receptor beta chains presented below share a single source sample, sequenced in a study of spatial heterogeneity in lung cancer. TCRdb reprocessed the 5' RACE reads via MiXCR and lists one record per CDR3 protein. In the table there are about 21,000 distinct CDR3 sequences, about 5% of which are singletons. Time point noted: sample taken at primary tumor resection. The sample here was PBMCs, taken at surgery. The receptors derive from a male donor with early-stage non-small cell lung cancer.

This clonotype was detected many times. The chain employs TRBV20-1 and TRBJ1-4, with D tentatively TRBD1 (5 bases). This CDR3 has 15 amino acids. CDR1 is DFQATT, CDR2 SNEGSKA, per germline (reference sequence). With 7 bases removed from V and 0 bases from J, the gap between germline ends came to 15 bases. For the CDR3, the DNA is TGCAGTGTCCCTAATTCACAGGCAACTAATGAAAAACTGTTTTTT. Protein: CSVPNSQATNEKLFF.

This clonotype was picked up many times. The rearrangement links TRBV3-1 to TRBJ1-1; D unclear. Trimming shortened V by 1 base and J by 5 bases, and 11 bases separated the two germline ends. The CDR3 has 14 amino acids. CDR1 LGHDT and CDR2 YNNKEL come from the germline V gene (reference sequence). The CDR3 nucleotides read TGTGCCAGCAGCCAAGCACTAGGAGTGACTGAAGCTTTCTTT. Translated, it gives CASSQALGVTEAFF.

The chain combines TRBV5-5 with TRBJ1-2; no definite D call. CDR3 length: 11 residues. V dropped 1 base and J dropped 13 bases, with 11 bases sitting between them. The germline CDR1 and CDR2 sequences are SGHKS and YYEKEE (reference sequence). The CDR3 loop reads CASSLSSKATF. As DNA, the CDR3 is TGTGCCAGCAGCTTGAGCTCAAAAGCCACCTTC.

In this sample, this clonotype turned up many times. V usage is TRBV7-9 and J usage is TRBJ1-1; TRBD1 matches 9 bases. The V and J ends lost 6 bases and 2 bases, in that order; junction bases with no gene match: 10. Germline lookup yields CDR1 SEHNR and CDR2 FQNEAQ (reference sequence). The CDR3 sequence is 16 residues long. The CDR3 DNA sequence: TGTGCCAGCAGTTCCACCGGGACAGGGATTAACACTGAAGCTTTCTTT. Residues: CASSSTGTGINTEAFF.

This clonotype was detected only a few times. This sequence joins TRBV27 and TRBJ1-6; D is undetermined. This CDR3 has 13 residues. The germline V gene encodes CDR1 MNHEY and CDR2 SMNVEV (reference sequence). V was trimmed by 8 bases and J by 5 bases, leaving 10 bases between them. CDR3 amino acids: CASALWNNSPLHF. Here the CDR3 DNA reads TGTGCCAGCGCGCTCTGGAATAATTCACCCCTCCACTTT.

This clonotype has ten or more counts. The chain links TRBV5-4 to TRBJ2-7, with D perhaps matching TRBD1 (5 bases). With 4 bases removed from V and 3 bases from J, the gap between germline ends came to 11 bases. The CDR3 length is 13 residues. Germline V CDR1 and CDR2: SGHNT, YYREEE (reference sequence). The DNA for the CDR3 is TGTGCCAGCAGCCACGGCCAGGGCTACGAGCAGTACTTC. This translates into CASSHGQGYEQYF.

The gene calls are TRBV20-1 and TRBJ2-6, with unresolved D. Germline CDR1 is DFQATT and CDR2 is SNEGSKA (reference sequence). The V gene lost 3 bases and the J gene lost 0 bases, with 6 bases spanning the gap. The CDR3 is 14 amino acids. The DNA of the CDR3 is TGCAGTGCTAGTAAGGGCTCTGGGGCCAACGTCCTGACTTTC. It yields the protein CSASKGSGANVLTF.

This clonotype was observed many times. The chain employs TRBV28 and TRBJ1-6; D unclear. Trimming took 2 bases from V and 11 from J, leaving 7 bases between them. Germline CDR1 is MDHEN and CDR2 is SYDVKM. CDR3 size: 12 residues. The CDR3 DNA sequence: TGTGCCAGCAGTTTACCGCAACCACCCCTCCACTTT. Its protein is CASSLPQPPLHF.

This clonotype was detected many times. V gene TRBV28 combines with J gene TRBJ2-2; D may be TRBD1 (6 bases). V lost 5 bases and J 8 bases, leaving 15 bases between the germline ends. The CDR3 loop spans 14 amino acids. Per germline, CDR1 MDHEN and CDR2 SYDVKM. CDR3: CASSRYRVAGELFF. The DNA for the CDR3 is TGTGCCAGCAGTCGTTACAGGGTAGCTGGGGAGCTGTTTTTT.

Many counts were recorded for this clonotype. V is TRBV28 and J is TRBJ1-4; D remains ambiguous. Germline assignment: CDR1 MDHEN and CDR2 SYDVKM. V dropped 4 bases and J dropped 5 bases, with 11 bases sitting between them. The CDR3 consists of 14 residues. The CDR3 DNA reads TGTGCCAGCAGTTCCGCCGACCTAAATGAAAAACTGTTTTTT. It is translated as CASSSADLNEKLFF.

This clonotype appeared many times. This chain connects TRBV14 to TRBJ2-7; D is ambiguous. V was shortened by 0 bases and J by 5 bases, with 23 bases between the two germline ends. CDR3 length equals 18 residues. Germline V lookup: CDR1 SGHDN, CDR2 FVKESK. The CDR3 sequence is CASSQDKRAEVSRDEQYF. CDR3 sequence (DNA): TGTGCCAGCAGCCAAGATAAAAGGGCAGAAGTAAGTCGTGACGAGCAGTACTTC.

This clonotype was counted ten times or more. CDR3 DNA sequence: TGTGCCAGCAGTCCCCAGGGGCCTAACTATGGCTACACCTTC. It yields the protein CASSPQGPNYGYTF. The genes are TRBV28 and TRBJ1-2; tentative D call: TRBD1 (6 bases). In germline, CDR1 is MDHEN, CDR2 SYDVKM. The CDR3 runs to 14 residues. Trimming took 5 bases from V and 0 from J, leaving 10 bases between them.

The table lists this clonotype with many counts. The J gene is TRBJ2-5, the V gene TRBV5-6, with D perhaps matching TRBD2 (6 bases). The CDR3 covers 15 residues. With 0 bases removed from V and 5 bases from J, the gap between germline ends came to 14 bases. The germline gives CDR1 SGHDT, CDR2 YYEEEE. In nucleotides, the CDR3 is TGTGCCAGCAGCTTGGCCCCACTAGCTTCGGAGACCCAGTACTTC. This gives the protein CASSLAPLASETQYF.

This clonotype appeared many times. The rearrangement uses TRBV7-9 and TRBJ1-5; TRBD1 is a possible D gene (6 bases). The V gene's germline CDR1 is SEHNR and CDR2 FQNEAQ (reference sequence). There are 13 residues in the CDR3. Trimming stripped 7 bases from V and 5 bases from J, with 12 bases between. The CDR3 DNA is TGTGCCAGCAACCGGGAGGGGGATCAGCCCCAGCATTTT. It translates to CASNREGDQPQHF.

This clonotype was found many times. The chain recombines TRBV29-1 with TRBJ2-2, with 14 bases aligning to TRBD2. V lost 7 bases, J lost 5 bases, and 3 bases stayed unmatched. The CDR3 is made up of 14 amino acids. The germline V gene has CDR1 SQVTM and CDR2 ANQGSEA. CDR3 DNA: TGCAGCGGGGGACTAGCGGGAGTTACCGGGGAGCTGTTTTTT. Translated: CSGGLAGVTGELFF.

Sample share makes this clonotype medium-sized. The gene calls are TRBV4-3 and TRBJ1-2; weak D call: TRBD1 (6 bases). Germline CDR1 is LGHNA and CDR2 is YSLEER. The length of the CDR3 is 12 residues. Trimming took off 3 bases at V and 4 bases at J, with 6 bases between the two ends. This CDR3 reads CASSQDSYGYTF. The CDR3 region has the DNA TGCGCCAGCAGCCAGGACAGCTATGGCTACACCTTC.

The sample holds many counts of this clonotype. The V and J genes are TRBV7-2 and TRBJ1-5; no reliable D call. The ends were cut back, 3 bases at V and 6 bases at J, with 12 bases in the middle. Germline V gene data show CDR1 as SGHTA and CDR2 as FQGNSA. This CDR3 comprises 14 residues. The CDR3 sequence: CASSLDPAGQPQHF. CDR3 nucleotides: TGTGCCAGCAGCTTGGACCCCGCGGGTCAGCCCCAGCATTTT.

This clonotype showed up many times. This sequence joins TRBV20-1 and TRBJ2-6; the match to TRBD1 covers 7 bases. The ends lost 1 base at V and 0 bases at J; junction bases unmatched: 12. Per germline, CDR1 DFQATT and CDR2 SNEGSKA (reference sequence). The CDR3 loop spans 19 amino acids. The CDR3 coding sequence is TGCAGTGCTAGAGTCCCCACCGGGACAGAGAGCTCTGGGGCCAACGTCCTGACTTTC. It yields the protein CSARVPTGTESSGANVLTF.

Ten or more counts support this clonotype. The chain is built from TRBV5-1 and TRBJ2-2, with D perhaps assigned TRBD1 or TRBD2 (6 bases each). The length of the CDR3 is 16 residues. V lost 4 bases and J 3 bases, leaving 16 bases between the germline ends. Germline V CDR1 and CDR2: SGHRS, YFSETQ. The CDR3: CASSGGQRVDTGELFF. The CDR3 DNA reads TGCGCCAGCAGCGGTGGACAGCGGGTTGACACCGGGGAGCTGTTTTTT.

This clonotype was observed many times. V is TRBV20-1 and J is TRBJ2-5; D may correspond to TRBD1 or TRBD2 (5 bases each). CDR1 DFQATT and CDR2 SNEGSKA come from the germline V gene (reference sequence). The CDR3 is 13 amino acids. The CDR3 region has the DNA TGCAGAGCCGAAGGGGAGAGGTGGGAGACCCAGTACTTC. Translated, it gives CRAEGERWETQYF.

Ten or more counts support this clonotype. The chain combines TRBV7-2 with TRBJ1-2; perhaps TRBD1 as D (5 bases). Germline lookup yields CDR1 SGHTA and CDR2 FQGNSA. The V end was cut by 2 bases, the J end by 0 bases, with 19 bases between. This CDR3 comprises 18 residues. In nucleotides, the CDR3 is TGTGCCAGCAGCTTAAAACCCCAAACAGGCAACTCTAACTATGGCTACACCTTC. Amino acid sequence: CASSLKPQTGNSNYGYTF.